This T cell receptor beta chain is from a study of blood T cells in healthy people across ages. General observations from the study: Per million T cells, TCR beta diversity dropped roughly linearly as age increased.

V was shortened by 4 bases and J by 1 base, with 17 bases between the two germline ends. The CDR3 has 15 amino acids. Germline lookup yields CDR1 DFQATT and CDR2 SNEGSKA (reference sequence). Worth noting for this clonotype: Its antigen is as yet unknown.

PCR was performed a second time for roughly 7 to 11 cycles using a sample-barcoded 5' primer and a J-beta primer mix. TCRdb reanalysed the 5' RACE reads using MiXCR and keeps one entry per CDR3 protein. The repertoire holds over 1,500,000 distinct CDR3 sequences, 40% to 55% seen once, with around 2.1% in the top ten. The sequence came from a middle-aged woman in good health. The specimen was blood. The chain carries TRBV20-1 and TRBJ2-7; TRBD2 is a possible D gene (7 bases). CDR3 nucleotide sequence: TGCAGTGCTACCGGACTAGGGGGGGTTTCCTACGAGCAGTACTTC. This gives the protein CSATGLGGVSYEQYF.